The T cell receptor (beta chain) under discussion was sequenced for a study of cytomegalovirus exposure and HLA in healthy donors. Findings and limits, study-wide: As a later analysis revealed, the rate of TCR association differed by HLA locus, with DRB1 most and HLA-C fewest. Altogether, 160 or so TCR beta chains were recorded as cytomegalovirus-associated. Highly shared sequence variants in one cluster were likely a sequencing artifact.

The study ran its PCR with 60 Vbeta and 13 Jbeta primers. Sequenced by immunoSEQ multiplex PCR; TCRdb stores in-frame clones only, minus some. Here the sample spans 150,000 to 200,000 clones, approximately 80% being singletons. Details on this clone: The antigen remains unidentified.

Sequencing input: PBMCs. This TCR came from a woman in her 40s in good health and CMV-seropositive.

The CDR3 DNA sequence: TGTGCCAGCAGTTTATCGGCCGCGGCTGAAAAACTGTTTTTT. As protein: CASSLSAAAEKLFF. The chain has TRBV27 and TRBJ1-4; D gene uncertain. Trimming left V 0 bases short and J 7 bases short, with 9 bases between. The CDR3 length is 14 residues. Germline CDR1 reads MNHEY; CDR2 reads SMNVEV (reference sequence).